Each of the 5 T cell receptor beta chains below was sequenced from the same sample in a study of blood T cell repertoires in COVID-19. The assay was immunoSEQ multiplex PCR, and TCRdb's table has in-frame clones only and misses some. This sample carries just under 350,000 clones, about 89% of them seen once, and the ten largest clones take under 6.5%. The specimen was peripheral blood. These receptors were collected from a woman aged 45-65 years with COVID-19, enrolled during active disease.

This chain joins TRBV7-2 and TRBJ2-7; D uncertain. Trimming removed 5 bases from V and 2 bases from J, with 22 bases in between. CDR1 SGHTA and CDR2 FQGNSA come from the germline V gene. The CDR3 length is 17 residues. The DNA of the CDR3 is TGTGCCAGCAGCCCCCAACCCCCCAGACTTTCCACCTACGAGCAGTACTTC. This sequence encodes CASSPQPPRLSTYEQYF.

The chain combines TRBV7-9 with TRBJ1-3, with D possibly being TRBD1 (5 bases). V dropped 6 bases and J dropped 2 bases, with 14 bases sitting between them. Germline assignment: CDR1 SEHNR and CDR2 FQNEAQ (reference sequence). The CDR3 extends over 15 amino acids. CDR3 DNA: TGTGCCAGCAGTGGGGTAAGGGGCACTGGAAACACCATATATTTT. Its translation is CASSGVRGTGNTIYF. The full variable domain, its missing parts supplied by reference TRBV7-9 and TRBJ1-3, is DTGVSQNPRHKITKRGQNVTFRCDPISEHNRLYWYRQTLGQGPEFLTYFQNEAQLEKSRLLSDRFSAERPKGSFSTLEIQRTEQGDSAMYLCASSGVRGTGNTIYFGEGSWLTVV.

In regard to this clone: The sample carries other DNA sequences with the same CDR3. The chain couples TRBV5-1 to TRBJ2-7, with 7 bases matching TRBD2. V shed 0 bases and J 3 bases; nucleotides not matched to a gene: 6. Per germline, CDR1 SGHRS and CDR2 YFSETQ. This CDR3 contains 15 residues. CDR3 sequence: CASSLVAGEGYEQYF. CDR3 nucleotide sequence: TGCGCCAGCAGCTTGGTCGCGGGAGAGGGCTACGAGCAGTACTTC.

The rearrangement uses TRBV11-2 and TRBJ2-7, with D perhaps matching TRBD2 (5 bases). CDR1 is SGHAT, CDR2 FQNNGV, per germline. The length of the CDR3 is 12 residues. V was shortened by 3 bases and J by 6 bases, with 9 bases between the two germline ends. CDR3 sequence reads: CASSFAGLEQYF. The CDR3, as DNA: TGTGCCAGCAGCTTCGCAGGACTCGAGCAGTACTTC.

This chain uses TRBV6-5 with TRBJ2-3; D is undetermined. Germline CDR1 and CDR2: MNHEY and SVGAGI. Trimming took 6 bases from V and 4 from J, leaving 17 bases between them. The CDR3 is 15 residues long. CDR3 sequence: CASSPPRGPADTQYF. CDR3 DNA: TGTGCCAGCAGCCCACCTAGAGGCCCAGCAGATACGCAGTATTTT.